These 10 T cell receptor beta chains came from one sample sequenced in a study of blood T cells in healthy people across ages. A second PCR of roughly 7 to 11 cycles used a sample-barcoded 5' primer and a J-beta primer mix. Each CDR3 protein gets one entry after TCRdb re-called the 5' RACE reads with MiXCR. This sample has around 1,000,000 distinct CDR3 sequences; almost 25% occur once, and the top ten carry around 0.75%. The same data also contributed to another study, on T cells of mothers and their children.

The sequenced sample was blood. Receptors originate from a girl aged 2 to 9 in good health.

This chain links TRBV29-1 with TRBJ2-7, with D hard to call. CDR1 and CDR2 (germline): SQVTM, ANQGSEA. With 6 bases removed from V and 9 bases from J, the gap between germline ends came to 15 bases. The CDR3 runs 11 residues. The CDR3 reads CSVFSTNLQYF. CDR3 bases: TGCAGCGTCTTTTCGACAAATTTGCAGTACTTC.

CDR3 amino acids: CASSLALAGDGSYEQYF. The CDR3 DNA follows: TGTGCCAGCAGCTTAGCCCTAGCGGGAGACGGCAGCTACGAGCAGTACTTC. The gene calls are TRBV7-9 and TRBJ2-7; 10 bases agree with TRBD2. Per germline, CDR1 SEHNR and CDR2 FQNEAQ (reference sequence). The CDR3 is made up of 17 amino acids. Trimming cost V 0 bases and J 3 bases; bases outside gene matches: 8.

The rearrangement uses TRBV7-3 and TRBJ2-5, with D maybe TRBD1 (5 bases). The DNA matches TRBJ2-1 better at its end, which makes the J call doubtful. The CDR3 is 15 amino acids. The V gene's germline CDR1 is SGHTA and CDR2 FQGTGA. Here the CDR3 reads CASSLYPGIYDEQFF. DNA of the CDR3: TGTGCCAGCAGCTTATACCCAGGGATTTACGATGAGCAGTTCTTC.

The chain uses TRBV3-1 and TRBJ2-1; possibly TRBD2 for D (5 bases). The length of the CDR3 is 14 residues. With 3 bases removed from V and 3 bases from J, the gap between germline ends came to 9 bases. Germline values: CDR1 LGHDT, CDR2 YNNKEL (reference sequence). This CDR3 is CASSHGSNYNEQFF. CDR3 in DNA: TGTGCCAGCAGCCATGGGAGCAACTACAATGAGCAGTTCTTC.

This clonotype was observed a few times. This chain links TRBV5-6 with TRBJ2-1, with a tentative D call TRBD2 (6 bases). Trimming removed 4 bases at V and 4 bases at J, with 12 bases between. The CDR3 sequence is 14 residues long. CDR1 and CDR2 (germline): SGHDT, YYEEEE. The CDR3 protein is CASSTRDWYNEQFF. The CDR3 DNA reads TGTGCCAGCAGCACCCGGGACTGGTACAATGAGCAGTTCTTC.

This clonotype showed up just a few times. Here the CDR3 reads CASSGTSDSYEQYF. The DNA for the CDR3 is TGTGCCAGCAGCGGGACTAGCGACTCCTACGAGCAGTACTTC. J is TRBJ2-5 and V is TRBV9, with TRBD2 matching over 9 bases. The DNA matches TRBJ2-7 better at its end, which makes the J call doubtful. The CDR3 contains 14 residues. Germline lookup yields CDR1 SGDLS and CDR2 YYNGEE.

This clonotype has only a few counts. V gene TRBV4-3 combines with J gene TRBJ2-2; the match to TRBD2 covers 7 bases. Per the germline V gene, CDR1 is LGHNA and CDR2 is YSLEER. The length of the CDR3 is 17 residues. The J segment lost 6 bases and the V segment lost 0 bases, leaving 10 bases of the junction unmatched. The CDR3 is CASSQDPPGGWAGELFF. In nucleotides, the CDR3 is TGCGCCAGCAGCCAAGATCCGCCGGGGGGTTGGGCCGGGGAGCTGTTTTTT.

This chain connects TRBV3-1 to TRBJ2-3; D unresolved. The CDR3 is 12 amino acids. The V and J ends lost 8 bases and 7 bases respectively, with 13 bases between them. The germline gives CDR1 LGHDT, CDR2 YNNKEL (reference sequence). CDR3 nucleotides: TGTGCCAGCGGCCCCGAGAGTTATACGCAGTATTTT. This codes for CASGPESYTQYF.

This clonotype came up once. The chain recombines TRBV7-9 with TRBJ2-7; D may match TRBD1 or TRBD2 (6 bases each). This CDR3 is 16 amino acids long. V was pared by 7 bases and J by 4 bases, with 23 bases between. From germline, CDR1 is SEHNR and CDR2 FQNEAQ (reference sequence). The CDR3 spells CASTKALGGGGYEQYF. The DNA of the CDR3 is TGTGCCAGCACCAAAGCACTAGGGGGAGGCGGGTACGAGCAGTACTTC. Full variable domain (remainder filled in from reference TRBV7-9 and TRBJ2-7): DTGVSQNPRHKITKRGQNVTFRCDPISEHNRLYWYRQTLGQGPEFLTYFQNEAQLEKSRLLSDRFSAERPKGSFSTLEIQRTEQGDSAMYLCASTKALGGGGYEQYFGPGTRLTVT.

This clonotype came up a few times. The CDR3 reads CASSRTRQGANTEAFF. CDR3 sequence (DNA): TGTGCCAGCAGCCGAACCCGACAGGGGGCGAACACTGAAGCTTTCTTT. This chain links TRBV7-2 with TRBJ1-1, with 10 positions matching TRBD1. Germline CDR1 and CDR2: SGHTA and FQGNSA. Losses at the gene ends were 5 bases for V and 1 base for J; bases not matched to a gene: 7. The CDR3 is 16 residues long.